A selection of T cell receptor beta chains follows, all from one sample in a study of blood T cells in healthy people across ages. TCRdb analysed the 5' RACE reads with MiXCR anew, one entry per CDR3 protein. The repertoire holds about 900,000 distinct CDR3 sequences, with roughly 43% as singletons. The sequenced sample consisted of blood. These receptors came from a man younger than 40 in good health. Both conserved end residues are part of each CDR3. The D gene is left open where the match is weak. A row's size may be missing; if present it is once, few, many or a size class.

NA,TRBJ2-7,NA,TRBV7-9,CASSFLGQGVYEQYF,TGTGCCAGCAGCTTCCTGGGGCAGGGTGTTTACGAGCAGTACTTC
NA,TRBJ2-1,NA,TRBV20-1,CSASRGRGHVSNEQFF,TGCAGTGCTAGTCGGGGGAGGGGGCACGTCAGCAATGAGCAGTTCTTC
TRBD1,TRBJ2-3,NA,TRBV24-1,CATSDVGQPTDTQYF,TGTGCCACCAGTGATGTGGGACAGCCCACAGATACGCAGTATTTT
NA,TRBJ2-4,NA,TRBV20-1,CSVFLRQELKNIRYF,TGCAGTGTTTTCCTACGACAGGAACTTAAAAACATTCGGTACTTC
NA,TRBJ1-6,NA,TRBV11-3,CASSSQPDYNSPLHF,TGTGCCAGCAGCTCGCAGCCTGATTATAATTCACCCCTCCACTTT
NA,TRBJ2-4,few,TRBV4-1,CASSQGASVAKNIQYF,TGCGCCAGCAGCCAAGGGGCCAGCGTAGCCAAAAACATTCAGTACTTC
NA,TRBJ2-2,few,TRBV12-3/TRBV12-4,CASSFGHSNTGELFF,TGTGCCAGCAGTTTCGGGCACTCGAACACCGGGGAGCTGTTTTTT
NA,TRBJ2-4,many,TRBV3-1,CASSQDMTVGAKNIQYF,TGTGCCAGCAGCCAAGATATGACGGTGGGAGCCAAAAACATTCAGTACTTC
NA,TRBJ2-2,NA,TRBV7-8,CASTKGGTGNTGELFF,TGTGCCAGCACCAAGGGAGGGACAGGGAACACCGGGGAGCTGTTTTTT
TRBD1,TRBJ1-2,few,TRBV9,CASSVGTGGYGYTF,TGTGCCAGCAGCGTAGGGACAGGGGGCTATGGCTACACCTTC
NA,TRBJ2-3,NA,TRBV11-3,CASSFQGTSTDTQYF,TGTGCCAGCAGCTTCCAGGGTACTAGCACAGATACGCAGTATTTT
NA,TRBJ1-5,NA,TRBV10-3,CAISDGRAGSNQPQHF,TGTGCCATCAGTGATGGACGGGCGGGGAGCAATCAGCCCCAGCATTTT
NA,TRBJ1-2,few,TRBV12-3/TRBV12-4,CASSPISGYGYTF,TGTGCCAGCAGTCCCATCTCAGGATATGGCTACACCTTC
NA,TRBJ2-7,few,TRBV2,CASSGTPNYEQYF,TGTGCCAGCAGTGGGACACCCAACTACGAGCAGTACTTC
NA,TRBJ2-3,few,TRBV28,CASSRWPGGTDTQYF,TGTGCCAGCAGTCGCTGGCCCGGGGGCACAGATACGCAGTATTTT
TRBD2,TRBJ2-3,NA,TRBV4-1,CASSQATSGGDTQYF,TGCGCCAGCAGCCAAGCGACTAGCGGGGGAGATACGCAGTATTTT
NA,TRBJ1-1,NA,TRBV29-1,CSDVPGAGREAFF,TGCAGCGATGTTCCGGGGGCAGGTAGGGAAGCTTTCTTT
TRBD1,TRBJ1-2,NA,TRBV4-3,CASSQDRGTGKGYTF,TGCGCCAGCAGCCAAGATAGGGGGACAGGGAAAGGCTACACCTTC
TRBD1,TRBJ2-5,NA,TRBV29-1,CSSRQGSETQYF,TGCAGCTCTAGACAGGGCTCAGAGACCCAGTACTTC
TRBD2,TRBJ2-1,NA,TRBV20-1,CSASLASGHEQFF,TGCAGTGCTAGTTTAGCTAGCGGGCATGAGCAGTTCTTC
NA,TRBJ1-5,few,TRBV5-6,CASSLGQLQPQHF,TGTGCCAGCAGCTTGGGGCAGCTGCAACCCCAGCATTTT
NA,TRBJ1-1,NA,TRBV6-5,CASNGGRNTEAFF,TGTGCCAGCAACGGGGGGCGAAACACTGAAGCTTTCTTT
TRBD2,TRBJ2-7,NA,TRBV14,CASSQGLASSYEQYF,TGTGCCAGCAGCCAGGGACTAGCGTCCTCCTACGAGCAGTACTTC
TRBD1,TRBJ2-1,NA,TRBV4-1,CASSPTGAPGNEQFF,TGCGCCAGCAGCCCCACAGGGGCGCCGGGCAATGAGCAGTTCTTC
NA,TRBJ2-1,NA,TRBV28,CASSPSPGLGTLYNEQFF,TGTGCCAGCAGTCCATCGCCCGGACTCGGGACGCTCTACAATGAGCAGTTCTTC
TRBD1,TRBJ2-1,few,TRBV5-1,CASSSDSRGRVTNEQFF,TGCGCCAGCAGCTCCGACTCCAGGGGGCGGGTCACCAATGAGCAGTTCTTC
NA,TRBJ2-1,few,TRBV20-1,CSARAIASSSYNEQFF,TGCAGTGCTAGGGCCATAGCGTCGAGCTCCTACAATGAGCAGTTCTTC
TRBD1,TRBJ1-6,NA,TRBV6-2/TRBV6-3,CASSVGQGRSYNSPLHF,TGTGCCAGCAGCGTTGGACAGGGAAGGTCCTATAATTCACCCCTCCACTTT
TRBD1,TRBJ1-5,NA,TRBV5-1,CASSAQGPNQPQHF,TGCGCCAGCAGCGCACAGGGGCCTAATCAGCCCCAGCATTTT
NA,TRBJ1-1,NA,TRBV20-1,CSARELQGYGTEAFF,TGCAGTGCTAGAGAACTTCAGGGGTATGGCACTGAAGCTTTCTTT
NA,TRBJ1-2,NA,TRBV27,CASSAGSGGRGYTF,TGTGCCAGCAGTGCAGGTTCGGGGGGAAGGGGCTACACCTTC
NA,TRBJ2-1,NA,TRBV6-1,CASSVSGRRALNNEQFF,TGTGCCAGCAGTGTATCGGGGCGCAGGGCCCTGAACAATGAGCAGTTCTTC
TRBD2,TRBJ2-1,few,TRBV5-4,CASSFPGTRTGNEQFF,TGTGCCAGCAGCTTCCCCGGGACTAGAACGGGGAATGAGCAGTTCTTC
NA,TRBJ2-1,NA,TRBV7-9,CASSLVRIAEYNEQFF,TGTGCCAGCAGCTTAGTCAGGATAGCGGAATACAATGAGCAGTTCTTC
NA,TRBJ1-4,NA,TRBV9,CASSGRSQGTNEKLFF,TGTGCCAGCAGCGGGAGATCCCAGGGGACTAATGAAAAACTGTTTTTT